Listed below are T cell receptor beta chains from one sample, sequenced in a study of T cell responses to AZD1222 COVID-19 vaccine. The method was immunoSEQ multiplex PCR; TCRdb's version includes in-frame clones alone and lacks a portion of them. Seen here are approximately 150,000 clones, roughly 88% observed once, and the top ten hold approximately 5.9%. The starting material was peripheral blood, obtained 28 days after the second AZD1222 dose. These receptors were taken from an adult who received the AZD1222 COVID-19 vaccine. Both conserved end residues are part of each CDR3. The D gene is left open where the match is weak. Part of the rows lack a size; the others show once, few, many or a class for expanded clones.

.	TRBJ2-7	.	TRBV5-1	TGCGCCAGCAGCTCGGACTACGGCACCTACGAGCAGTACTTC	CASSSDYGTYEQYF
TRBD1	TRBJ1-2	.	TRBV14	TGTGCCAGCAGCCACGCTGGGACAGTATCCGGCTACACCTTC	CASSHAGTVSGYTF
.	TRBJ2-3	.	TRBV9	TGTGCCAGCAGCGCGGGCAAGGCCACTAGTAGCACAGATACGCAGTATTTT	CASSAGKATSSTDTQYF
TRBD1	TRBJ2-7	.	TRBV9	TGTGCCAGCAGCGTCGACAGGGACGAGCAGTACTTC	CASSVDRDEQYF
TRBD1	TRBJ1-3	.	TRBV5-1	TGCGCCAGCAGCGTACTACAGGGGACCAACTCTGGAAACACCATATATTTT	CASSVLQGTNSGNTIYF
.	TRBJ1-6	.	TRBV6-4	TGTGCCAGCAGGGCCGGGACCTATAATTCACCCCTCCACTTT	CASRAGTYNSPLHF
.	TRBJ1-5	.	TRBV19	TGTGCCAGTAGTATAAATGGGGGAGGCGATCAGCCCCAGCATTTT	CASSINGGGDQPQHF
TRBD1	TRBJ1-5	.	TRBV30	TGTGCCGCGGGACAGGGGGACCAGCCCCAGCATTTT	CAAGQGDQPQHF
.	TRBJ2-3	.	TRBV9	TGTGCCAGCAGCGATTCCCCAGGGTACACAGATACGCAGTATTTT	CASSDSPGYTDTQYF
.	TRBJ1-3	once	TRBV16	TGTGCCAGCAGCCTGTACACTGGAAACACCATATATTTT	CASSLYTGNTIYF
TRBD1	TRBJ2-5	.	TRBV5-1	TGCGCCAGCAGACCTCAGGGGGCACGGGAGACCCAGTACTTC	CASRPQGARETQYF
.	TRBJ1-6	.	TRBV27	TGTGCCAGCAGCCCTAGAGGGATTTCAAATTCACCCCTCCACTTT	CASSPRGISNSPLHF
.	TRBJ1-4	few	TRBV3-1/TRBV3-2	TGTGCCAGCAGCCAAGATATGGGGCGTGAAAAACTGTTTTTT	CASSQDMGREKLFF
TRBD1	TRBJ2-2	once	TRBV11-2	TGTGCCAGCAGCTTTGGGCAGGGGGCGAACACCGGGGAGCTGTTTTTT	CASSFGQGANTGELFF
.	TRBJ2-4	.	TRBV27	TGTGCCAGCAGTTTATCGTCGTCTATAGCCAAAAACATTCAGTACTTC	CASSLSSSIAKNIQYF
.	TRBJ2-6	.	TRBV6-4	TGTGCCAGCAGTGAAAGGGACGGCGAGTCCAACGTCCTGACTTTC	CASSERDGESNVLTF